These 32 T cell receptor beta chains were all obtained from the same sample, sequenced in a study of blood T cell repertoires in COVID-19. Method: immunoSEQ multiplex PCR; TCRdb's copy keeps in-frame clones and lacks some. Of roughly 140,000 clones listed, 70% to 90% are singletons. Sequenced: peripheral blood. The receptors here all came from a woman aged 55-69 years with COVID-19, enrolled during active disease.

This chain joins TRBV12-5 and TRBJ1-2, with TRBD1 matching 8 bases. V lost 5 bases to trimming and J lost 3 bases; unmatched junction nucleotides: 11. The CDR3 is 16 residues long. Germline-derived CDR1 and CDR2 are LGHNT and FRNRAP. In DNA form, the CDR3 reads TGTGCTAGTGGTATGAATCAGGGGGCCGGGCACTATGGCTACACCTTC. It specifies CASGMNQGAGHYGYTF.

The rearrangement uses TRBV5-6 and TRBJ1-6; 9 bases agree with TRBD1. Per germline, CDR1 SGHDT and CDR2 YYEEEE. Germline trimming cut 4 bases from V and 7 bases from J; bases unmatched to any gene: 9. This CDR3 has 16 residues. Written as DNA, the CDR3 is TGTGCCAGCAGCCAATCCGGACAGGGGCGAAATTCACCCCTCCACTTT. As protein: CASSQSGQGRNSPLHF.

The chain recombines TRBV6-5 with TRBJ2-3; tentatively, D is TRBD1 (6 bases). This CDR3 spans 15 amino acids. CDR1 is MNHEY, CDR2 SVGAGI, per germline. Trimming removed 4 bases from V and 0 bases from J, with 11 bases in between. Here the CDR3 DNA reads TGTGCCAGCAGTTCCAGGGGCTATAGCACAGATACGCAGTATTTT. Amino acids: CASSSRGYSTDTQYF.

This clone is a singleton in its sample. The chain has TRBV18 and TRBJ2-1, with D maybe TRBD1 (5 bases). The CDR3 loop spans 15 amino acids. Germline CDR1 is KGHSH and CDR2 is LQKENI. Trimming shortened V by 2 bases and J by 7 bases, and 15 bases separated the two germline ends. CDR3 residues: CASSPVLQGSNEQFF. DNA of the CDR3: TGTGCCAGCTCACCAGTTCTTCAGGGCAGTAATGAGCAGTTCTTC.

The rearrangement uses TRBV5-6 and TRBJ2-5; tentative D call: TRBD2 (5 bases). The germline V gene encodes CDR1 SGHDT and CDR2 YYEEEE. The CDR3 covers 14 residues. Trimming removed 5 bases from V and 2 bases from J, with 13 bases in between. CDR3 in amino acids: CASSSDGEQETQYF. The CDR3 nucleotides are TGTGCCAGCAGTTCGGACGGGGAACAAGAGACCCAGTACTTC.

The chain links TRBV30 to TRBJ1-2; 8 bases match TRBD1. V gave up 0 bases and J gave up 6 bases; unmatched junction bases: 6. The V gene's germline CDR1 is GTSNPN and CDR2 SVGIG (reference sequence). There are 14 residues in the CDR3. CDR3 protein: CAWSVTARGHGYTF. DNA for the CDR3: TGTGCCTGGAGTGTAACCGCCAGGGGGCATGGCTACACCTTC.

The V and J genes are TRBV2 and TRBJ1-1; TRBD1 might be the D (5 bases). Trimming pared 4 bases from V and 4 bases from J, leaving 22 bases between. There are 17 residues in the CDR3. Looked up from germline, CDR1 is SNHLY and CDR2 is FYNNEI. CDR3 DNA sequence: TGTGCCAGCAGTGTGCCTGATGGAAAGGGGTACGGCACTGAAGCTTTCTTT. Protein sequence: CASSVPDGKGYGTEAFF.

A single count supports this clone. The chain carries TRBV19 and TRBJ1-5, with D possibly matching TRBD1 (6 bases). The germline gives CDR1 LNHDA, CDR2 SQIVND (reference sequence). The V end lost 1 base, the J end lost 3 bases, and 10 bases lay between the germline ends. The CDR3 runs to 15 residues. CDR3 DNA: TGTGCCAGTAGTATAGCCAGGGGCCCCAATCAGCCCCAGCATTTT. Translated, it gives CASSIARGPNQPQHF. Based on the CDR3 plus reference TRBV19 and TRBJ1-5, the full variable domain is DGGITQSPKYLFRKEGQNVTLSCEQNLNHDAMYWYRQDPGQGLRLIYYSQIVNDFQKGDIAEGYSVSREKKESFPLTVTSAQKNPTAFYLCASSIARGPNQPQHFGDGTRLSIL.

The chain uses TRBV10-2 and TRBJ2-1; 11 positions match TRBD2. Germline CDR1 reads WSHSY; CDR2 reads SAAADI. J gave up 5 bases and V 4 bases, and 4 bases lay outside the gene matches. This CDR3 spans 15 amino acids. The CDR3 DNA follows: TGCGCCAGCAGTGGGGGGACTAGCGGACACAATGAGCAGTTCTTC. Protein product: CASSGGTSGHNEQFF.

This sequence joins TRBV5-1 and TRBJ1-1; 7 bases map to TRBD1. V dropped 4 bases and J dropped 4; count of bases not matched to a gene: 16. The CDR3 sequence is 17 residues long. Germline V gene sequence: CDR1 SGHRS, CDR2 YFSETQ. CDR3 DNA sequence: TGCGCCAGCAGCCCGGGAGAGGGGGCGCATCGGAGCACTGAAGCTTTCTTT. Translated: CASSPGEGAHRSTEAFF.

The chain is built from TRBV12-3 or TRBV12-4 and TRBJ1-1; D perhaps matches TRBD1 (6 bases). CDR3 size: 13 residues. Trimming left V 3 bases short and J 5 bases short, with 10 bases between. CDR3 in DNA: TGTGCCAGCAGTTTTAATAGGGGGACTGAAGCTTTCTTT. It yields the protein CASSFNRGTEAFF.

Notes on this clone: The junction differs from germline at one of its ends, possibly a read error. V gene TRBV6-1 combines with J gene TRBJ1-2; possible D gene TRBD1, 5 bases. The germline gives CDR1 MNHNS, CDR2 SASEGT. The CDR3 sequence is 15 residues long. This CDR3 reads CASSEGVGGGYGYTF. CDR3 DNA sequence: TGTGCCAGCAGCGAAGGGGTCGGGGGAGGTTATGGCTACACCTTC.

This chain connects TRBV18 to TRBJ1-5; TRBD1 aligns across 8 bases. This CDR3 is 15 amino acids long. Trimming cost V 1 base and J 4 bases; bases outside gene matches: 3. Germline V lookup: CDR1 KGHSH, CDR2 LQKENI. This CDR3 is CASSPLGQGNQPQHF. CDR3 bases: TGTGCCAGCTCACCACTAGGACAGGGAAATCAGCCCCAGCATTTT.

The rearrangement joins TRBV12-3 or TRBV12-4 to TRBJ1-2; D unclear. V was pared by 7 bases and J by 2 bases, with 11 bases between. The CDR3 length is 13 residues. The CDR3 bases are TGTGCCAGCACCTTGGGAGGGAACTATGGCTACACCTTC. This translates into CASTLGGNYGYTF.

The rearrangement joins TRBV10-3 to TRBJ1-1, with 8 bases matching TRBD1. Per germline, CDR1 ENHRY and CDR2 SYGVKD. J was trimmed by 3 bases and V by 11 bases; bases with no gene match: 5. The CDR3 is 12 residues long. The CDR3 DNA follows: TGTGCCGTTAAACAGGGGGACACTGAAGCTTTCTTT. This translates into CAVKQGDTEAFF.

CDR3 in DNA: TGCGCCAGCAGCGTGGGGGACAGGAGCACAGATACGCAGTATTTT. This encodes CASSVGDRSTDTQYF. The chain employs TRBV5-1 and TRBJ2-3; TRBD1 matches at 8 bases. CDR1 is SGHRS and CDR2 is YFSETQ in the germline V gene. The V and J ends lost 4 bases and 0 bases, in that order; junction bases with no gene match: 4. The CDR3 spans 15 residues.

CDR3 region: CASVADMNTEAFF. The CDR3 nucleotides are TGTGCCAGCGTGGCAGATATGAACACTGAAGCTTTCTTT. The genes are TRBV2 and TRBJ1-1; D gene unclear. This CDR3 contains 13 residues. V dropped 8 bases and J dropped 0 bases, with 10 bases sitting between them. Germline V gene lookup returns CDR1 SNHLY and CDR2 FYNNEI.

This clone is a singleton in its sample. J is TRBJ1-1 and V is TRBV29-1; tentative D call: TRBD1 (6 bases). V was pared by 2 bases and J by 1 base, with 17 bases between. CDR3 length: 16 residues. The germline V gene encodes CDR1 SQVTM and CDR2 ANQGSEA. The CDR3 DNA reads TGCAGCGTTGAATGGGTTGGGGGGGCGCGGAACACTGAAGCTTTCTTT. It encodes CSVEWVGGARNTEAFF.

This clone has only a few counts. The gene calls are TRBV5-6 and TRBJ1-4; tentatively, D is TRBD1 (6 bases). Germline CDR1 SGHDT, CDR2 YYEEEE. Trimming took off 5 bases at V and 8 bases at J, with 16 bases between the two ends. The CDR3 covers 14 residues. The CDR3 is CASSSQGFWEKLFF. The DNA of the CDR3 is TGTGCCAGCAGTTCTCAGGGGTTTTGGGAAAAACTGTTTTTT.

This clone occurred once. The chain couples TRBV6-5 to TRBJ2-7, with TRBD2 matching 11 bases. Germline CDR1 MNHEY, CDR2 SVGAGI. The CDR3 extends over 15 amino acids. Trimming took 6 bases from V and 0 from J; bases not matched to a gene: 4. In nucleotides, the CDR3 is TGTGCCAGCAGGCCTAGCGGGGGGAACTCCTACGAGCAGTACGTC. Translated: CASRPSGGNSYEQYV.

The V gene is TRBV5-1, the J gene TRBJ1-1; a weak D match, TRBD1 (5 bases). The germline V gene encodes CDR1 SGHRS and CDR2 YFSETQ. V was shortened by 1 base and J by 1 base, with 14 bases between the two germline ends. The CDR3 contains 16 residues. The CDR3 region is CASSLIQAGWNTEAFF. CDR3 DNA sequence: TGCGCCAGCAGCTTGATTCAGGCAGGGTGGAACACTGAAGCTTTCTTT.

The CDR3 region is CASSLVRGTGLSNEQFF. The DNA for the CDR3 is TGTGCCAGCAGCTTAGTTCGAGGGACAGGGCTATCGAATGAGCAGTTCTTC. This sequence joins TRBV11-3 and TRBJ2-1, with 9 bases that match TRBD1. The CDR3 is made up of 17 amino acids. The V gene's germline CDR1 is SGHNT and CDR2 YENEEA. V lost 1 base, J lost 7 bases, and 11 bases stayed unmatched. Full variable domain (remainder filled in from reference TRBV11-3 and TRBJ2-1): EAGVVQSPRYKIIEKKQPVAFWCNPISGHNTLYWYLQNLGQGPELLIRYENEEAVDDSQLPKDRFSAERLKGVDSTLKIQPAELGDSAVYLCASSLVRGTGLSNEQFFGPGTRLTVL.

The CDR3 protein is CASSQDRTSTLSYEQYF. In DNA form, the CDR3 reads TGCGCCAGCAGCCAAGATAGGACTAGTACCCTCTCCTACGAGCAGTACTTC. V and J are TRBV4-1 and TRBJ2-7, with TRBD2 matching over 7 bases. The V and J ends lost 0 bases and 0 bases, in that order; junction bases with no gene match: 8. The CDR3 is made up of 17 amino acids. Germline assignment: CDR1 MGHRA and CDR2 YSYEKL.

This clone was observed a handful of times. V and J are TRBV7-9 and TRBJ2-7; TRBD2 is a possible D gene (5 bases). The V end was cut by 6 bases, the J end by 6 bases, with 12 bases between. CDR1 is SEHNR, CDR2 FQNEAQ, per germline (reference sequence). The CDR3 has 12 residues. The CDR3 bases are TGTGCCAGCAGTGTCGAAGGAGGCGAGCAGTACTTC. Its translation is CASSVEGGEQYF.

J is TRBJ1-5 and V is TRBV5-6; TRBD1 agrees at 10 bases. Per the germline V gene, CDR1 is SGHDT and CDR2 is YYEEEE. The CDR3 has 15 residues. The V gene end was trimmed by 2 bases and the J gene end by 6 bases; junction bases not matched to a gene: 5. This CDR3 reads CASSLSRDRGQPQHF. For the CDR3, the DNA is TGTGCCAGCAGCTTATCTCGGGACAGGGGTCAGCCCCAGCATTTT.

The chain has TRBV6-5 and TRBJ1-4, with 10 bases that match TRBD1. Germline V lookup: CDR1 MNHEY, CDR2 SVGAGI. V was clipped by 6 bases and J by 8 bases; unmatched bases: 3. CDR3 size: 13 residues. For the CDR3, the DNA is TGTGCCAGCAGAGGACAGGGGGGCGAAAAACTGTTTTTT. This encodes CASRGQGGEKLFF.

The chain recombines TRBV6-5 with TRBJ2-5, with D hard to call. Germline V gives CDR1 MNHEY, CDR2 SVGAGI. The CDR3 consists of 13 residues. The V end was cut by 5 bases, the J end by 3 bases, with 10 bases between. The CDR3 spells CASSPTDKETQYF. The DNA of the CDR3 is TGTGCCAGCAGTCCTACAGATAAAGAGACCCAGTACTTC.

This clone appeared a single time. This chain's CDR3 is CASLTRGHQPQHF. The CDR3 nucleotides are TGTGCCAGCCTGACCAGGGGCCATCAGCCCCAGCATTTT. The chain employs TRBV28 and TRBJ1-5; possible D gene TRBD1, 6 bases. Germline CDR1 is MDHEN and CDR2 is SYDVKM. The CDR3 spans 13 residues. V was trimmed by 8 bases and J by 5 bases, leaving 13 bases between them.

V and J are TRBV4-1 and TRBJ1-5; a weak D match, TRBD1 (6 bases). This CDR3 contains 14 residues. V shed 2 bases and J shed 5 bases, with 10 bases lying between them. Germline CDR1 and CDR2: MGHRA and YSYEKL. For the CDR3, the DNA is TGCGCCAGCAGCCAACAGGGACAAGATCAGCCCCAGCATTTT. Amino acids: CASSQQGQDQPQHF.

The chain has TRBV11-2 and TRBJ1-3, with a possible D match to TRBD1 (6 bases). This CDR3 spans 13 amino acids. The V end lost 5 bases, the J end lost 5 bases, and 10 bases lay between the germline ends. CDR1 is SGHAT, CDR2 FQNNGV, per germline. The CDR3 DNA is TGTGCCAGCAGCGGTACAGGGAGAAACACCATATATTTT. It codes for CASSGTGRNTIYF.

J is TRBJ1-1 and V is TRBV19; 9 nucleotides line up with TRBD1. The CDR3 has 15 amino acids. Germline assignment: CDR1 LNHDA and CDR2 SQIVND (reference sequence). Germline trimming cut 5 bases from V and 2 bases from J; bases unmatched to any gene: 6. The CDR3 nucleotides read TGTGCCAGTAGTGCCACAGGGGGCCGAAACACTGAAGCTTTCTTT. This gives the protein CASSATGGRNTEAFF.

CDR3 DNA sequence: TGTGCCAGTAGTATTAGGGCGGGACAGGGGGCAAGTGGGGCCAACGTCCTGACTTTC. Protein product: CASSIRAGQGASGANVLTF. This chain uses TRBV19 with TRBJ2-6; 12 bases match TRBD1. Trimming took 3 bases from V and 3 from J; bases not matched to a gene: 9. Per the germline V gene, CDR1 is LNHDA and CDR2 is SQIVND (reference sequence). This CDR3 has 19 amino acids.